Listed below are T cell receptor beta chains from one sample, sequenced in a study of T cell repertoires in cytomegalovirus infection. Each CDR3 protein is one row after TCRdb ran MiXCR on the reads. The sample shows 100,000 to 150,000 distinct CDR3 sequences, around 32% of them seen only once. No antigen has been assigned to these receptors. Sequenced here: CD8+ T cells from cultured PBMCs, sampled from culture after CMV antigen stimulation. Receptors originate from a human donor in good health (CMV status not recorded). Some clones in this sample may be carry-over from other donors' samples. CDR3s leave out the opening cysteine and the closing phenylalanine or tryptophan. The order of the fields is D gene, V gene, CDR3 protein. The D gene is left open where the match is weak.

D: .
V: TRBV7-2
CDR3: ASSPLGGIYGYT

D: .
V: TRBV20-1
CDR3: SASAGLRGEKLF

D: TRBD1
V: TRBV9
CDR3: ASSPVLPVTGAITDTQY

D: .
V: TRBV7-2
CDR3: ASSLEDITNTGELF

D: .
V: TRBV28
CDR3: ASSFLDEANEILF

D: .
V: TRBV15
CDR3: ATSRDLTVLTGELF

D: .
V: TRBV11-1
CDR3: ASSFPYNEQF

D: .
V: TRBV29-1
CDR3: SVDAGNQETQY

D: .
V: TRBV11-3
CDR3: ASSLVVAGPNTGELF

D: .
V: TRBV4-3
CDR3: ASSQLGLYT

D: TRBD2
V: TRBV4-1
CDR3: ASSQEALAREQF

D: .
V: TRBV5-6
CDR3: ASTNQREGRLFEGEAF

D: .
V: TRBV7-2
CDR3: ASSLVYGAPQETQY

D: .
V: TRBV7-9
CDR3: ASSQFTEAF

D: .
V: TRBV7-2
CDR3: ASSLTGGLGETQY

D: TRBD2
V: TRBV20-1
CDR3: SASSGGVNLLHSYNEQF

D: .
V: TRBV7-6
CDR3: ASSLDGATYYEQY

D: .
V: TRBV6-6
CDR3: ASSVDRLNTEAF

D: .
V: TRBV19
CDR3: ASSKQPSGANVLT

D: TRBD2
V: TRBV27
CDR3: ASSTGGTPYEQY

D: TRBD1
V: TRBV4-1
CDR3: ASSPYFLRRQGQETQY

D: TRBD1
V: TRBV6-6
CDR3: ASSYVQGVSSYNEQF

D: .
V: TRBV6-6
CDR3: ASSRLLQPQH

D: TRBD1
V: TRBV12-3/TRBV12-4
CDR3: ASGTGYGINQPQH

D: .
V: TRBV6-4
CDR3: ASSRTGQPQH

D: .
V: TRBV7-8
CDR3: ASSPGPGSEKLF

D: .
V: TRBV6-1
CDR3: ASSEYGTGELF

D: TRBD1
V: TRBV7-2
CDR3: ASSGDSYQPQH

D: TRBD1
V: TRBV9
CDR3: ASSADRAINYGYT

D: TRBD2
V: TRBV28
CDR3: ASSFVLAGGQEEQF

D: .
V: TRBV4-2
CDR3: ASSQLVNLETGNTIY

D: TRBD2
V: TRBV7-8
CDR3: ASSFAGGTFHSTDTQY

D: .
V: TRBV2
CDR3: ASSDGEQF